What follows are 10 T cell receptor beta chains derived from one specimen sequenced in a study of CD8+ T cells in alopecia areata listed by TCRdb under 2018. Library prep was done by the immunoSEQ multiplex PCR assay. RNA was extracted from all samples and reverse transcribed into cDNA, which served as template for TCR sequencing. This is the immuneACCESS table as TCRdb keeps it, with only in-frame sequences that have V and J called. A part of the clones is gone; compared with another copy, unresolved V genes explain less than half, and the rest is unexplained. The sample table holds 150,000 to 250,000 clones, of which roughly 60% were seen once. 4.5% to 6% of the sample is taken by the ten largest. The time point label of this sample denotes: around 24 weeks on oral tofacitinib. The sample's treatment or condition label, in plain terms: oral pan-JAK inhibitor, 5-10 mg twice daily. The source was CD4+ T cells sorted from blood, collected at week 24, from a patient treated with tofacitinib. Receptors were obtained from a human donor with alopecia areata.

This clone was found a few times. The chain uses TRBV5-1 and TRBJ2-1; D possibly corresponds to TRBD2 (5 bases). Germline lookup yields CDR1 SGHRS and CDR2 YFSETQ. Trimming cost V 3 bases and J 7 bases, with 14 bases left between them. The CDR3 sequence is 14 residues long. CDR3 in DNA: TGCGCCAGCAGCTGGGCCGGCGGGCAAAATGAGCAGTTCTTC. Its protein is CASSWAGGQNEQFF.

The chain combines TRBV9 with TRBJ1-5; TRBD1 matches at 8 bases. V lost 0 bases and J lost 5; bases outside the gene matches: 4. Germline V gives CDR1 SGDLS, CDR2 YYNGEE. CDR3 length equals 15 residues. The CDR3 DNA reads as TGTGCCAGCAGCGTAGGTACAGGGGGGGATCAGCCCCAGCATTTT. Translation: CASSVGTGGDQPQHF.

This clone was seen more than once but under ten times. The chain employs TRBV15 and TRBJ1-4; D perhaps matches TRBD1 (5 bases). Germline CDR1 LNHNV, CDR2 YYDKDF (reference sequence). This CDR3 has 13 residues. Between the trimmed V and J ends, which lost 5 bases and 8 bases, there was a span of 12 bases. CDR3 amino acids: CATSRSRDEKLFF. CDR3 in DNA: TGTGCCACCAGCCGTAGTAGGGACGAAAAACTGTTTTTT.

The rearrangement links TRBV5-4 to TRBJ2-7; 11 bases fit TRBD1. V shed 4 bases and J 2 bases; nucleotides not matched to a gene: 2. CDR1 is SGHNT and CDR2 is YYREEE in the germline V gene (reference sequence). The CDR3 loop spans 14 amino acids. The CDR3 DNA sequence: TGTGCCAGCAGCCGGGGACAGGGGGCCTACGAGCAGTACTTC. Its translation is CASSRGQGAYEQYF. The variable domain in full, completed from reference TRBV5-4 and TRBJ2-7, reads ETGVTQSPTHLIKTRGQQVTLRCSSQSGHNTVSWYQQALGQGPQFIFQYYREEENGRGNFPPRFSGLQFPNYSSELNVNALELDDSALYLCASSRGQGAYEQYFGPGTRLTVT.

V and J are TRBV9 and TRBJ1-4; tentatively, D is TRBD1 (5 bases). V gave up 5 bases and J gave up 0 bases, with 5 bases separating them. This CDR3 contains 13 residues. Germline V CDR1 and CDR2: SGDLS, YYNGEE. As DNA, the CDR3 is TGTGCCAGCAGGGGACCAACTAATGAAAAACTGTTTTTT. Amino acids: CASRGPTNEKLFF.

The gene calls are TRBV7-3 and TRBJ2-1; D uncertain. This CDR3 has 16 amino acids. The V gene's germline CDR1 is SGHTA and CDR2 FQGTGA. Trimming removed 0 bases from V and 3 bases from J, with 12 bases in between. CDR3 nucleotide sequence: TGTGCCAGCAGCTTAACTGTTACCCTGATCTACAATGAGCAGTTCTTC. This gives the protein CASSLTVTLIYNEQFF.

This chain links TRBV6-5 with TRBJ2-4, with 8 bases matching TRBD1. The CDR3 is 15 amino acids. The V and J ends lost 6 bases and 6 bases, in that order; junction bases with no gene match: 10. Germline CDR1 reads MNHEY; CDR2 reads SVGAGI. CDR3 amino acids: CASSRTGSIRNIQYF. CDR3 DNA sequence: TGTGCCAGCAGCCGGACAGGGTCGATTCGAAACATTCAGTACTTC.

The chain links TRBV19 to TRBJ1-2; D is unresolved. The CDR3 loop spans 12 amino acids. V dropped 5 bases and J dropped 6 bases, with 10 bases sitting between them. Germline CDR1 reads LNHDA; CDR2 reads SQIVND (reference sequence). The CDR3 DNA is TGTGCCAGTAGTTACGTCCGGGATGGCTACACCTTC. Translating it yields CASSYVRDGYTF.

The chain carries TRBV29-1 and TRBJ1-1; 7 nucleotides align to TRBD1. Trimming took 1 base from V and 0 from J; bases not matched to a gene: 2. Germline values: CDR1 SQVTM, CDR2 ANQGSEA. The CDR3 has 14 residues. DNA of the CDR3: TGCAGCGTTGAAGCGGGACAGCTGAACACTGAAGCTTTCTTT. Protein: CSVEAGQLNTEAFF.

This clone was seen only a few times. This chain connects TRBV7-2 to TRBJ2-5, with D possibly matching TRBD2 (6 bases). The CDR3 covers 14 residues. The V end lost 5 bases, the J end lost 5 bases, and 15 bases lay between the germline ends. CDR1 is SGHTA and CDR2 is FQGNSA in the germline V gene. The CDR3 loop is CASSPTGTVETQYF. DNA for the CDR3: TGTGCCAGCAGCCCAACGGGGACTGTGGAGACCCAGTACTTC.